This T cell receptor (beta chain) was sequenced in a study of cytomegalovirus exposure and HLA in healthy donors. With respect to this clone: Its antigen is unidentified.

This CDR3 is 18 amino acids long. Germline lookup yields CDR1 MGHRA and CDR2 YSYEKL. Trimming took 1 base from V and 0 from J; bases not matched to a gene: 5. Study-level points and caveats: Most of the CMV-associated TCR beta chains (in a later analysis) appeared to be HLA-restricted. Available immune exposure information was restricted to CMV serostatus only. As was reported, the HLA-A and HLA-B alleles of most subjects were accurately predicted from TCR beta sequences.

PCR amplification relied on 60 Vbeta primers (plus 13 Jbeta primers). Profiled with immunoSEQ multiplex PCR; TCRdb holds only in-frame clones, not every one. The table lists some 130,000 clones, roughly 74% of them singletons. The TCR originated in a male donor in good health and CMV-seronegative. The chain couples TRBV4-1 to TRBJ2-6; 8 bases agree with TRBD1. Sequenced material: PBMCs. Here the CDR3 reads CASSQGPGGTSGANVLTF. The CDR3 DNA sequence: TGCGCCAGCAGCCAAGGTCCAGGGGGCACCTCTGGGGCCAACGTCCTGACTTTC.